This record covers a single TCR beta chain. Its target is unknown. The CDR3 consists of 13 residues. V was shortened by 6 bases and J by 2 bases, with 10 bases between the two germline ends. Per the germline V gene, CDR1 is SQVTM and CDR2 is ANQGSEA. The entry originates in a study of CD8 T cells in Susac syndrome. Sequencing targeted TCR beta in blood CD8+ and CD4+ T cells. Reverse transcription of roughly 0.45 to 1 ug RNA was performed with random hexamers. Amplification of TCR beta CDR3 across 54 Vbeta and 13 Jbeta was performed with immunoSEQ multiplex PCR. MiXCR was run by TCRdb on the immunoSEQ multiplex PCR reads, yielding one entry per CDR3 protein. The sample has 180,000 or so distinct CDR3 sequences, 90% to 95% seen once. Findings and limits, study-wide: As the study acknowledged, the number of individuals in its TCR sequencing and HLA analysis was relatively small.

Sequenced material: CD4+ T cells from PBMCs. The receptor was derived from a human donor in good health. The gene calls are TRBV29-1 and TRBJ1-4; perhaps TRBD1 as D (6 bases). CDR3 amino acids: CSVQGTTNEKLFF. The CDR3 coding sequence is TGCAGCGTCCAGGGGACCACTAATGAAAAACTGTTTTTT.